Below, one T cell receptor beta chain is given with its context. V was pared by 6 bases and J by 11 bases, with 5 bases between. This CDR3 spans 8 amino acids. The germline V gene has CDR1 SNHLY and CDR2 FYNNEI. This record comes from a study of T cells after somatic rescue of genetic block. Sequenced by immunoSEQ multiplex PCR; TCRdb stores in-frame clones only, minus some. The sample shows approximately 15,000 clones, approximately 70% of them seen only once. V and J are TRBV2 and TRBJ2-7; D possibly matches TRBD1 or TRBD2 (5 bases each). The source material was peripheral blood mononuclear cells (PBMCs). The sequence was obtained from a boy aged 10-17 years. This chain's CDR3 is CASRGEYF. The CDR3 coding sequence is TGTGCCAGCAGGGGGGAGTACTTC.